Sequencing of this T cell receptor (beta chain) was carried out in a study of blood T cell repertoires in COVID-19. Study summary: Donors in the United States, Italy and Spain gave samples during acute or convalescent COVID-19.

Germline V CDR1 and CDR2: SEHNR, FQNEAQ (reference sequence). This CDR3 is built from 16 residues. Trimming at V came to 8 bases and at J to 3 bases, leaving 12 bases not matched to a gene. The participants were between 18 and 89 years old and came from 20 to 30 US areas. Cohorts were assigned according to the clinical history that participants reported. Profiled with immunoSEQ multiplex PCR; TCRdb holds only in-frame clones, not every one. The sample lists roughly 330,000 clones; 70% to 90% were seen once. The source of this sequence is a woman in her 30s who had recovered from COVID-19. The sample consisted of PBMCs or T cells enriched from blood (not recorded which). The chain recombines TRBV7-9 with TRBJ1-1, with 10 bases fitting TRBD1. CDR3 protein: CASGTQGQGKDTEAFF. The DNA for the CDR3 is TGTGCCAGCGGAACCCAGGGACAGGGGAAGGACACTGAAGCTTTCTTT.